Listed here are 25 T cell receptor beta chains from one sample, sequenced in a study of immune heterogeneity within non-small cell lung tumors. Bulk tumor genomic DNA (600 ng per sample) served as template. Several widely spaced biopsies per primary tumor were taken during surgery. Patients with untreated, newly diagnosed non-small cell lung cancer underwent curative surgery. Amplification of TCR beta CDR3 was performed by multiplex PCR with 32 V and 13 J primers. TCRdb itself ran the multiplex PCR reads through MiXCR, one entry per CDR3 protein. Among 12,000 or so distinct CDR3 sequences listed, 25% to 30% were seen once. The material sequenced was lung tumor tissue. The origin of the receptors is a man in his fifties or sixties with non-small cell lung cancer.

In regard to this clonotype: Since a much larger clone is just one base distant, this may be a read error. Lacking the conserved final phenylalanine or tryptophan, this CDR3 likely reflects a read error. The chain links TRBV13 to TRBJ2-5, with 8 nucleotides matching TRBD1. CDR1 is PRHDT, CDR2 FYEKMQ, per germline (reference sequence). CDR3 size: 13 residues. With 6 bases clipped from V and 4 bases from J, the junction kept 4 bases outside the gene matches. CDR3 loop: CASSLDRAETQYL. The CDR3 coding sequence is TGTGCCAGCAGTTTGGACAGGGCAGAGACCCAGTACTTA.

Comments on this clonotype: Given a much more abundant clone one base away, this may be a read error. The V and J genes are TRBV24-1 and TRBJ2-3, with 7 bases lining up with TRBD1. Per the germline V gene, CDR1 is KGHDR and CDR2 is SFDVKD. This CDR3 is built from 17 residues. The CDR3 sequence: CSTSGGQRQTSTDTQYF. In DNA form, the CDR3 reads TGTTCCACCAGTGGGGGACAGAGACAAACTAGCACAGATACGCAGTATTTT.

This clonotype is deemed medium-sized (0.01 to 0.1%). V gene TRBV24-1 combines with J gene TRBJ2-3; D is unresolved. CDR1 is KGHDR and CDR2 is SFDVKD in the germline V gene. The CDR3 runs to 14 residues. With 2 bases removed from V and 4 bases from J, the gap between germline ends came to 9 bases. As DNA, the CDR3 is TGTGCCACCAGTGATTCGGCTGGGGCAGATACGCAGTATTTT. It codes for CATSDSAGADTQYF.

Remarks on this clonotype: A much larger clone differs by one base, so this may be a read error. The chain is built from TRBV5-6 and TRBJ1-5, with D tentatively TRBD1 (5 bases). Per the germline V gene, CDR1 is SGHDT and CDR2 is YYEEEE. The CDR3 length is 15 residues. Trimming stripped 1 base from V and 4 bases from J, with 12 bases between. The CDR3 bases are TGTGCCAGCAGCTTGTCCCAGGGTTGGAATCAGCCCCAGCATTTT. Translation: CASSLSQGWNQPQHF.

This clonotype was detected many times. The V and J genes are TRBV4-2 and TRBJ2-1, with 9 bases identical to TRBD2. The trim removed 0 bases at V and 6 bases at J, leaving 3 bases unmatched. This CDR3 region has 15 residues. The germline CDR1 and CDR2 sequences are LGHNA and YNFKEQ. The CDR3 DNA is TGTGCCAGCAGCCAAGAGGGCGGGGGGGCCAATGAGCAGTTCTTC. Amino acid sequence: CASSQEGGGANEQFF.

The rearrangement uses TRBV9 and TRBJ1-1; possibly TRBD1 for D (5 bases). Trimming took 0 bases from V and 1 from J, leaving 10 bases between them. Germline V lookup: CDR1 SGDLS, CDR2 YYNGEE. The CDR3 totals 15 residues. CDR3 in amino acids: CASSVGVGGNTEAFF. The CDR3 coding sequence is TGTGCCAGCAGCGTAGGTGTCGGGGGGAACACTGAAGCTTTCTTT.

In its sample, this clonotype was seen a few times. A much larger clone lies a single base off, so this may be a read error. The chain joins TRBV27 to TRBJ1-6; 7 bases map to TRBD1. Germline loops: CDR1 MNHEY, CDR2 SMNVEV (reference sequence). This CDR3 spans 16 amino acids. For the CDR3, the DNA is TGTGCCAGCAGTTTTCCGACTCAGGGGGGCTTGGGACCCATCCACTTT. This gives the protein CASSFPTQGGLGPIHF.

As to this clonotype: A read error may be the cause here, since a much bigger clone is one base away. The chain recombines TRBV7-9 with TRBJ2-7; 9 bases match TRBD1. J was trimmed by 0 bases and V by 5 bases; bases with no gene match: 11. Germline CDR1 SEHNR, CDR2 FQNEAQ (reference sequence). The CDR3 is 17 amino acids. CDR3 nucleotides: TGTGCCAGCAGCCTCTTACCCGGACAGGGGCCCTCCTACGAGCAGTACTTC. The encoded protein is CASSLLPGQGPSYEQYF.

A word on this clonotype: At one end, the junction sequence differs from germline, possibly due to a read error. The rearrangement uses TRBV28 and TRBJ2-7, with TRBD2 as a possible D gene (6 bases). The CDR3 sequence is 16 residues long. The germline V gene encodes CDR1 MDHEN and CDR2 SYDVKM. The CDR3 reads CVSSRERPGKSYEQYF. The CDR3 nucleotides read TGTGTCAGCAGCCGGGAGCGGCCAGGGAAATCCTACGAGCAGTACTTC.

This sequence joins TRBV6-1 and TRBJ2-4, with D tentatively TRBD1 (6 bases). V was pared by 6 bases and J by 1 base, with 13 bases between. CDR3 length: 15 residues. Germline loops: CDR1 MNHNS, CDR2 SASEGT. The CDR3 nucleotides are TGTGCCAGCAGAACAACAGGGTCGGCCAAAAACATTCAGTACTTC. Translated, it gives CASRTTGSAKNIQYF.

By share, this clonotype ranks as medium-sized (0.01 to 0.1%). V usage is TRBV28 and J usage is TRBJ2-3; weak D call: TRBD2 (6 bases). The CDR3 spans 17 residues. Per the germline V gene, CDR1 is MDHEN and CDR2 is SYDVKM. V lost 5 bases and J lost 3, with 21 bases in between. The CDR3 DNA follows: TGTGCCAGCAGTCGAGCTTTTGGACTATCCTTAACAGATACGCAGTATTTT. Translated: CASSRAFGLSLTDTQYF.

This clonotype was recorded at least ten times. The rearrangement joins TRBV30 to TRBJ1-5; 10 positions match TRBD1. The V gene end was trimmed by 2 bases and the J gene end by 1 base; junction bases not matched to a gene: 8. CDR1 GTSNPN and CDR2 SVGIG come from the germline V gene (reference sequence). This CDR3 is 17 amino acids long. Here the CDR3 DNA reads TGTGCCTGGAGTTTATACCGGGGACAGGGGAGCAATCAGCCCCAGCATTTT. Its translation: CAWSLYRGQGSNQPQHF.

In its sample, this clonotype was seen many times. The V call is TRBV5-6, the J call TRBJ1-2; 7 bases align to TRBD1. Germline V gene sequence: CDR1 SGHDT, CDR2 YYEEEE. The ends lost 5 bases at V and 8 bases at J; junction bases unmatched: 9. The CDR3 loop spans 13 amino acids. CDR3: CASRSRDSRGYTF. The CDR3 coding sequence is TGTGCCAGCAGGTCCCGGGACAGCAGGGGCTACACCTTC.

By its share, this clonotype is medium-sized (0.01 to 0.1%). The V call is TRBV27, the J call TRBJ1-5; 9 bases agree with TRBD1. The CDR3 loop spans 19 amino acids. V lost 6 bases and J lost 0; bases outside the gene matches: 15. Germline V gene sequence: CDR1 MNHEY, CDR2 SMNVEV (reference sequence). The CDR3 loop is CASRPTPGQGTGSNQPQHF. As DNA, the CDR3 is TGTGCCAGCAGACCGACACCGGGACAGGGAACGGGTAGCAATCAGCCCCAGCATTTT.

The rearrangement joins TRBV10-2 to TRBJ1-3; maybe TRBD1 (5 bases). The CDR3 length is 13 residues. Per germline, CDR1 WSHSY and CDR2 SAAADI. V was pared by 3 bases and J by 4 bases, with 7 bases between. The CDR3, as DNA: TGCGCCAGCAGTGAACAGGAGGGAAACACCATATATTTT. Translation: CASSEQEGNTIYF.

This clonotype was seen repeatedly, ten times or more. The gene calls are TRBV20-1 and TRBJ1-5, with D maybe TRBD1 (5 bases). The germline CDR1 and CDR2 sequences are DFQATT and SNEGSKA (reference sequence). Trimming stripped 5 bases from V and 8 bases from J, with 16 bases between. The CDR3 spans 13 residues. CDR3 region: CSAADTEAEPQHF. Written as DNA, the CDR3 is TGCAGTGCTGCGGACACGGAGGCTGAGCCCCAGCATTTT.

Relative to its sample, this clonotype is medium-sized. The J gene is TRBJ1-6, the V gene TRBV20-1, with D unclear. The CDR3 contains 13 residues. The germline V gene has CDR1 DFQATT and CDR2 SNEGSKA (reference sequence). V was shortened by 7 bases and J by 7 bases, with 14 bases between the two germline ends. CDR3 DNA: TGCAGTGTTAAACAGTCGCCGAATTCACCCCTCCACTTT. This codes for CSVKQSPNSPLHF.

Of note for this clonotype: Just one base apart from a much larger clone, this may be a read error. The V and J genes are TRBV11-2 and TRBJ2-7; D call uncertain. This CDR3 has 16 residues. Germline-derived CDR1 and CDR2 are SGHAT and FQNNGV. The CDR3 sequence is CASSLLPDDRSCEQYF. The CDR3 bases are TGTGCCAGCAGCTTACTGCCGGACGACCGCTCCTGCGAGCAGTACTTC.

The chain carries TRBV5-4 and TRBJ2-1, with D possibly being TRBD2 (6 bases). The V gene lost 0 bases and the J gene lost 12 bases, with 10 bases spanning the gap. CDR1 is SGHNT, CDR2 YYREEE, per germline (reference sequence). This CDR3 has 12 amino acids. The DNA for the CDR3 is TGTGCCAGCAGCTTGGATCGGACTATGCAGTTCTTC. Protein sequence: CASSLDRTMQFF.

A note on this clonotype: This could be a read error, since a much larger clone is one nucleotide away. The chain has TRBV28 and TRBJ2-7, with 7 bases that match TRBD2. The length of the CDR3 is 14 residues. Germline CDR1 MDHEN, CDR2 SYDVKM. CDR3 residues: CASSFGTTIYKQYF. DNA for the CDR3: TGTGCCAGCAGTTTCGGGACTACCATCTACAAGCAGTACTTC.

This clonotype was detected ten times or more. The chain couples TRBV11-2 to TRBJ2-3; 7 bases fit TRBD1. Germline CDR1 and CDR2: SGHAT and FQNNGV. This CDR3 contains 14 residues. Unmatched junction bases numbered 2, after V lost 3 bases and J lost 2 bases. The CDR3 sequence is CASSLGQITDTQYF. The CDR3 bases are TGTGCCAGCAGCTTGGGACAGATCACAGATACGCAGTATTTT.

Of note for this clonotype: A much more abundant neighbour one base away suggests this may be a read error. The V call is TRBV2, the J call TRBJ2-7; weak D call: TRBD2 (6 bases). The V gene's germline CDR1 is SNHLY and CDR2 FYNNEI. The CDR3 consists of 14 residues. V was cut by 4 bases and J by 3 bases, with 13 bases left in between. In nucleotides, the CDR3 is TGTGCCAGCAGTGGCTCGGGAGTTAGCTACGAGCAGTACTTC. Translating gives CASSGSGVSYEQYF.

Concerning this clonotype itself: A clone one base away is much larger, so this may be a read error. J is TRBJ1-5 and V is TRBV28; the D is unclear. Per germline, CDR1 MDHEN and CDR2 SYDVKM. V gave up 5 bases and J gave up 10 bases, with 18 bases separating them. This CDR3 is built from 14 residues. CDR3 amino acids: CASSGMAGIHPQHF. The CDR3 DNA sequence: TGTGCCAGCAGTGGAATGGCGGGGATTCATCCCCAGCATTTT.

Comments on this clonotype: Possible read error: a much larger clone is one base away. The genes are TRBV12-3 or TRBV12-4 and TRBJ2-5; D call uncertain. This CDR3 has 13 residues. The CDR3 sequence is CASSNRAQESQYF. The CDR3 DNA sequence: TGTGCCAGCAGTAACCGGGCCCAAGAGTCCCAGTACTTC.

This clonotype is large within its sample. Written as DNA, the CDR3 is TGTGCCTGGATACGGCGTACTGAAGCTTTCTTT. Its protein is CAWIRRTEAFF. This chain connects TRBV30 to TRBJ1-1; D gene unclear. CDR3 length: 11 residues. Trimming left V 4 bases short and J 5 bases short, with 8 bases between. In germline, CDR1 is GTSNPN, CDR2 SVGIG (reference sequence).